Sequencing of this T cell receptor beta chain was carried out in a study of blood T cell repertoires in COVID-19. Libraries were prepared by immunoSEQ multiplex PCR; TCRdb keeps only in-frame clonotypes and omits some of them. This sample has 30,000 to 40,000 clones, with about 85% found just once. This CDR3 contains 17 residues. Per the germline V gene, CDR1 is SGHRS and CDR2 is YFSETQ. Losses at the gene ends were 3 bases for V and 6 bases for J; bases not matched to a gene: 8. The rearrangement joins TRBV5-1 to TRBJ2-3; TRBD2 matches 15 bases. Sequencing was performed on peripheral blood. This TCR derives from a human donor in a cohort sampled during active COVID-19. CDR3 in DNA: TGCGCCAGCAGCTCTCTCGGACTAGCGGGGGGGCAGGATACGCAGTATTTT. Residues: CASSSLGLAGGQDTQYF.